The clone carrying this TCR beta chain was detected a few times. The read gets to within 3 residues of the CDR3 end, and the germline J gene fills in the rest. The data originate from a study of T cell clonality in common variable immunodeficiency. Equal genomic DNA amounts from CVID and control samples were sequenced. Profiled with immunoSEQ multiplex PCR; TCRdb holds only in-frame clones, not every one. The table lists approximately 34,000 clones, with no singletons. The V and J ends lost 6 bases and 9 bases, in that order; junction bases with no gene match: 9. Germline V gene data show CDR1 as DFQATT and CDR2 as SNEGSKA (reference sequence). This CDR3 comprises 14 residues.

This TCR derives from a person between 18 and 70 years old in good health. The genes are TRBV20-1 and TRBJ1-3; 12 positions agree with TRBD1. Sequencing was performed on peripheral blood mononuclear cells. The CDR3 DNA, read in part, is TGCAGTGCCCAGAAGGGACAGGGGGCAGGCACC. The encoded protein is CSAQKGQGAGT. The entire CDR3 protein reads CSAQKGQGAGTIYF.